Listed here are 10 T cell receptor beta chains from one sample, sequenced in a study of control samples from healthy donors and cancer patients. Generated by immunoSEQ multiplex PCR, the TCRdb table keeps only in-frame clones and is missing some. The sample has 150,000 to 200,000 clones, 92% seen once. The sample comprised blood. The receptors stem from a woman aged 25 to 39 in good health.

The chain uses TRBV5-4 and TRBJ2-2, with 7 bases identical to TRBD2. Germline trimming cut 4 bases from V and 7 bases from J; bases unmatched to any gene: 7. Germline loops: CDR1 SGHNT, CDR2 YYREEE (reference sequence). The CDR3 has 14 amino acids. The CDR3 DNA follows: TGTGCCAGCAGCCTGGGACTATCCGGCGGGGAGCTGTTTTTT. Amino acids: CASSLGLSGGELFF.

This rearrangement joins TRBV5-6 to TRBJ2-7; D might be TRBD2 (6 bases). CDR1 is SGHDT, CDR2 YYEEEE, per germline. CDR3 size: 14 residues. V was shortened by 7 bases and J by 3 bases, with 17 bases between the two germline ends. CDR3 nucleotide sequence: TGTGCCAGCGGGATAGGAAGCGGGCGCTACGAGCAGTACTTC. Translation gives CASGIGSGRYEQYF.

The chain couples TRBV19 to TRBJ2-2; 11 positions match TRBD2. The V and J ends lost 3 bases and 4 bases, in that order; junction bases with no gene match: 1. Germline loops: CDR1 LNHDA, CDR2 SQIVND (reference sequence). The CDR3 is made up of 15 amino acids. CDR3 nucleotide sequence: TGTGCCAGTAGTATGACTAGCGGGACCACCGGGGAGCTGTTTTTT. It yields the protein CASSMTSGTTGELFF.

This sequence joins TRBV12-5 and TRBJ2-5, with D perhaps being TRBD1 or TRBD2 (5 bases each). CDR3 length: 17 amino acids. The ends were cut back, 0 bases at V and 1 base at J, with 15 bases in the middle. CDR1 is LGHNT and CDR2 is FRNRAP in the germline V gene. The chain's CDR3 is CASGLVIGSGRQETQYF. The CDR3 coding sequence is TGTGCTAGTGGTTTGGTCATAGGATCGGGGCGCCAAGAGACCCAGTACTTC.

The chain links TRBV2 to TRBJ1-5, with D unresolved. CDR1 is SNHLY and CDR2 is FYNNEI in the germline V gene. There are 13 residues in the CDR3. The V end lost 4 bases, the J end lost 1 base, and 5 bases lay between the germline ends. The CDR3 bases are TGTGCCAGCAGTGGATCAAGCAATCAGCCCCAGCATTTT. Translated: CASSGSSNQPQHF.

In nucleotides, the CDR3 is TGTGCCAGCAGTAGACAGAGCACAGATACGCAGTATTTT. Its protein product is CASSRQSTDTQYF. The chain couples TRBV12-3 or TRBV12-4 to TRBJ2-3; TRBD1 might be the D (5 bases). The ends were cut back, 5 bases at V and 0 bases at J, with 6 bases in the middle. The CDR3 spans 13 residues.

This clone was recorded many times. The same CDR3 can be traced to other DNA sequences in this sample. This sequence joins TRBV5-6 and TRBJ1-1; a weak D match, TRBD1 (5 bases). Trimming removed 0 bases at V and 1 base at J, with 7 bases between. Germline loops: CDR1 SGHDT, CDR2 YYEEEE. CDR3 size: 14 residues. The CDR3 DNA is TGTGCCAGCAGCTTGGGGGGACGGAACACTGAAGCTTTCTTT. Translated, it gives CASSLGGRNTEAFF.

The chain joins TRBV19 to TRBJ1-5, with D uncertain. This CDR3 region has 16 residues. V was trimmed by 3 bases and J by 1 base, leaving 13 bases between them. Germline values: CDR1 LNHDA, CDR2 SQIVND (reference sequence). The CDR3 is CASSMDPVGSNQPQHF. CDR3 nucleotides: TGTGCCAGTAGTATGGACCCAGTAGGGAGCAATCAGCCCCAGCATTTT. The variable domain in full, completed from reference TRBV19 and TRBJ1-5, reads DGGITQSPKYLFRKEGQNVTLSCEQNLNHDAMYWYRQDPGQGLRLIYYSQIVNDFQKGDIAEGYSVSREKKESFPLTVTSAQKNPTAFYLCASSMDPVGSNQPQHFGDGTRLSIL.

This rearrangement joins TRBV27 to TRBJ2-2; D gene uncertain. The germline V and J ends were trimmed by 5 bases and 1 base, with 8 bases remaining between them. Germline V CDR1 and CDR2: MNHEY, SMNVEV (reference sequence). The CDR3 totals 14 residues. The CDR3 protein is CASSLNRNTGELFF. CDR3 DNA sequence: TGTGCCAGCAGTCTAAACAGGAACACCGGGGAGCTGTTTTTT.

V gene TRBV5-1 combines with J gene TRBJ2-7, with D uncertain. The CDR3 loop spans 13 amino acids. Germline CDR1 SGHRS, CDR2 YFSETQ. Trimming stripped 3 bases from V and 0 bases from J, with 7 bases between. This CDR3 is CASSSANSYEQYF. The CDR3 region has the DNA TGCGCCAGCAGCTCAGCCAACTCCTACGAGCAGTACTTC. The full variable domain, with the rest looked up from reference TRBV5-1 and TRBJ2-7, is KAGVTQTPRYLIKTRGQQVTLSCSPISGHRSVSWYQQTPGQGLQFLFEYFSETQRNKGNFPGRFSGRQFSNSRSEMNVSTLELGDSALYLCASSSANSYEQYFGPGTRLTVT.